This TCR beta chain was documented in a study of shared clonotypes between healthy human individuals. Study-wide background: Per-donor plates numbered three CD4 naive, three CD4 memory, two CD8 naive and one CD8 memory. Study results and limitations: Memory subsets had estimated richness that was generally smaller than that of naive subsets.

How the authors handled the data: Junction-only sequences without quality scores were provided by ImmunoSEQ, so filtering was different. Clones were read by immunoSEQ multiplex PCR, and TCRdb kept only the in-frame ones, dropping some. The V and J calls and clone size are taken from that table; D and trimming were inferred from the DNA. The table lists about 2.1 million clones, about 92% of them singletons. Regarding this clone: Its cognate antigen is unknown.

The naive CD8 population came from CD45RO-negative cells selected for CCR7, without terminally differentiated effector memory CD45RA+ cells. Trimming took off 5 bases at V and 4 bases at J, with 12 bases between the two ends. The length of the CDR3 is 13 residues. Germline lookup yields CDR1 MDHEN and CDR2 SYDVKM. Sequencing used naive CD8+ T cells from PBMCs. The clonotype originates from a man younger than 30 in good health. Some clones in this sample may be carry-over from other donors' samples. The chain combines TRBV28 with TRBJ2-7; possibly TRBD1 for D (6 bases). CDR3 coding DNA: TGTGCCAGCAGTGGACAGCCGTCTTACGAGCAGTACTTC. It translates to CASSGQPSYEQYF. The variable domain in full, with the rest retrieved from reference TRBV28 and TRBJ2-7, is DVKVTQSSRYLVKRTGEKVFLECVQDMDHENMFWYRQDPGLGLRLIYFSYDVKMKEKGDIPEGYSVSREKKERFSLILESASTNQTSMYLCASSGQPSYEQYFGPGTRLTVT.